This is a list of T cell receptor beta chains from one sample in a study of T cells in narcolepsy. Assay: immunoSEQ multiplex PCR; the TCRdb copy retains only in-frame clones and omits some. The sample carries tens of thousands of clones, less than 90% recorded once. The material sequenced was memory (CD45RA-) CD4+ T cells from blood. The receptors stem from a human donor in good health. CDR3s include the opening cysteine and the closing phenylalanine or tryptophan. Each record gives: V gene, clone size, J gene, D gene, CDR3 DNA, CDR3 protein. A D gene is named only where the DNA matches it firmly. The size field is filled for only some rows; it gives once, few, many or a size class.

TRBV6-5	-	TRBJ1-1	TRBD1	TGTGCCAGCAGGAGAGATACAGGGGACACTGAAGCTTTCTTT	CASRRDTGDTEAFF
TRBV19	-	TRBJ1-5	-	TGTGCCAGTAGTATCGGGGATAGTCAGCCCCAGCATTTT	CASSIGDSQPQHF
TRBV18	-	TRBJ1-1	-	TGTGCCAGCTCACCGGGGTCTGCAAGGCTGAACACTGAAGCTTTCTTT	CASSPGSARLNTEAFF
TRBV7-3	once	TRBJ2-1	-	TGTGCCAGCAGCTTACAGGACAGAACCGAGCAGTTCTTC	CASSLQDRTEQFF
TRBV5-1	-	TRBJ2-3	TRBD2	TGCGCCAGCAGCGGGACACTAGCGGGAGTAACAGATACGCAGTATTTT	CASSGTLAGVTDTQYF
TRBV5-1	-	TRBJ2-2	-	TGCGCCAGCAGCTCACTCGGTGGCGGGGAGCTGTTTTTT	CASSSLGGGELFF
TRBV6-6	-	TRBJ2-1	-	TGTGCCAGCAGTTCTCGGGCCTCGGCCCAGTTCTTC	CASSSRASAQFF
TRBV15	-	TRBJ2-7	-	TGTGCCACCAGCAGAGGACAGGCCGGTGCGGGCGAGCAGTACTTC	CATSRGQAGAGEQYF
TRBV29-1	-	TRBJ1-6	TRBD1	TGCAGCGCATCGACCGGGACAGGCGAATCACCCCTCCACTTT	CSASTGTGESPLHF
TRBV7-8	-	TRBJ2-1	TRBD2	TGTGCCAGCAGTTCGGGGGGTGATGAGCAGTTCTTC	CASSSGGDEQFF
TRBV25-1	-	TRBJ2-6	-	TGTGCCAGCAGTGAAAGCCGGTCTGGGGCCAACGTCCTGACTTTC	CASSESRSGANVLTF
TRBV28	-	TRBJ2-5	-	TGTGCCAGCACCCCCGGGGGCACCAAAGAGACCCAGTACTTC	CASTPGGTKETQYF
TRBV7-2	-	TRBJ2-1	TRBD2	TGTGCCAGCAGCGCCAACGCGGGGGGGCGTTACAATGAGCAGTTCTTC	CASSANAGGRYNEQFF
TRBV7-3	few	TRBJ1-1	-	TGTGCCAGCAGCGTGGGACCGATGAACACTGAAGCTTTCTTT	CASSVGPMNTEAFF
TRBV19	few	TRBJ2-7	-	TGTGCCAGTAGTATAAGGGCTGGCTACGAGCAGTACTTC	CASSIRAGYEQYF
TRBV7-2	-	TRBJ2-7	-	TGTGCCAGCAGCTTAGCACAGGGACCCTACGAGCAGTACTTC	CASSLAQGPYEQYF
TRBV6-4	-	TRBJ2-3	-	TGTGCCAGCAGTGCTAGATCGCCCACAGATACGCAGTATTTT	CASSARSPTDTQYF
TRBV7-6	-	TRBJ1-1	-	TGTGCCAGCAGCTCGGGGGGTCGGGGTGGCACTGAAGCTTTCTTT	CASSSGGRGGTEAFF
TRBV28	-	TRBJ2-2	-	TGTGCCAGCAGTCTACTAGGCCGGCACACCGGGGAGCTGTTTTTT	CASSLLGRHTGELFF
TRBV4-1	few	TRBJ2-7	TRBD2	TGCGCCAGCAGCTTAGCGGGGGGCTCCTACGAGCAGTACTTC	CASSLAGGSYEQYF
TRBV28	-	TRBJ2-7	-	TGTGCCAGCAGTACAGGGTCGGGCGAGCAGTACTTC	CASSTGSGEQYF
TRBV7-9	-	TRBJ2-7	TRBD1	TGTGCCAGCAGTCCCGGACAGGGATACGAGCAGTACTTC	CASSPGQGYEQYF
TRBV5-1	-	TRBJ2-7	-	TGCGCCAGCAGCCCCCCGACAGCTTCCTACGAGCAGTACTTC	CASSPPTASYEQYF
TRBV7-2	-	TRBJ2-1	-	TGTGCCAGCAGCTTAGTCGGGCCGGGGGTCGGTGAGCAGTTCTTC	CASSLVGPGVGEQFF
TRBV7-2	-	TRBJ1-6	-	TGTGCCAGCAGCTTAGGGCCGGTTAATTCACCCCTCCACTTT	CASSLGPVNSPLHF
TRBV19	-	TRBJ1-1	TRBD1	TGTGCCAGTAGTCGGGGACAGCTGATGAACACTGAAGCTTTCTTT	CASSRGQLMNTEAFF
TRBV7-2	-	TRBJ2-7	-	TGTGCCAGCGGAGCGGGCCCCCTGGGGGAGCAGTACTTC	CASGAGPLGEQYF
TRBV4-3	-	TRBJ2-1	TRBD2	TGCGCCAGCAGCCAAGAGTTTTCCGGACTAGCGGGTAGGAGCTCCTACAATGAGCAGTTCTTC	CASSQEFSGLAGRSSYNEQFF
TRBV28	-	TRBJ2-1	TRBD1	TGTGCCAGCAGTCCATCAACGGGCATCGGGACAGGATTCAATGAGCAGTTCTTC	CASSPSTGIGTGFNEQFF
TRBV5-6	-	TRBJ1-5	-	TGTGCCAGCAGCTTGCGGGGGTTAGCTCAGCCCCAGCATTTT	CASSLRGLAQPQHF